Shown below are 32 T cell receptor beta chains from a single sample sequenced in a study of beta chain features in type 1 diabetes. Broader study findings: Moderate but significant shortening of TCRB CDR3s was recorded in all four CD4+ subsets from Type 1 diabetes patients.

Their antigens remain unidentified. Isolated RNA was reverse transcribed in full, so expressed TCRB transcripts were sequenced. Measured with immunoSEQ multiplex PCR; TCRdb has only the in-frame clones, and not every one. The sample contains about 170,000 clones, approximately 8% of which appear only once. What was sequenced was central memory CD4+ T cells from blood. The source is a woman aged 40 to 50 with type 1 diabetes.

The chain has TRBV7-2 and TRBJ2-3, with 12 nucleotides matching TRBD2. The CDR3 sequence is 16 residues long. Germline V gene lookup returns CDR1 SGHTA and CDR2 FQGNSA. Trimming took 0 bases from V and 7 from J; bases not matched to a gene: 5. CDR3 coding DNA: TGTGCCAGCAGCTTAGCGCGGACTAGCGGGATGAATACGCAGTATTTT. Translating gives CASSLARTSGMNTQYF.

This clone was detected a few times. One end of the junction fails to match germline, which may point to a read error. The V call is TRBV7-2, the J call TRBJ2-1; 10 nucleotides line up with TRBD2. Per germline, CDR1 SGHTA and CDR2 FQGNSA. CDR3 length: 13 residues. The CDR3: CASSLAGVGEQFF. The DNA of the CDR3 is TGTGCCAGCAGCCTAGCGGGAGTGGGTGAGCAGTTCTTC.

This clone occurred a few times. This chain uses TRBV6-5 with TRBJ2-1; D is ambiguous. Trimming took 0 bases from V and 13 from J, leaving 13 bases between them. Germline CDR1 is MNHEY and CDR2 is SVGAGI. This CDR3 is built from 13 residues. CDR3 in DNA: TGTGCCAGCAGTTACTCCACGGTTAGTCATCAGTTCTTC. Its translation is CASSYSTVSHQFF.

The sample holds a few counts of this clone. The V call is TRBV18, the J call TRBJ1-1, with 7 positions matching TRBD1. This CDR3 spans 16 amino acids. Germline lookup yields CDR1 KGHSH and CDR2 LQKENI. J was trimmed by 6 bases and V by 1 base; bases with no gene match: 11. CDR3 residues: CASSPQTGTASAEAFF. Written as DNA, the CDR3 is TGTGCCAGCTCACCACAAACCGGGACAGCTTCAGCTGAAGCTTTCTTT.

This clone occurred many times. The rearrangement uses TRBV5-4 and TRBJ2-5; 7 bases map to TRBD2. CDR3 length: 15 amino acids. Germline lookup yields CDR1 SGHNT and CDR2 YYREEE (reference sequence). J lost 2 bases, V lost 0 bases, and 4 bases had no gene match. The DNA for the CDR3 is TGTGCCAGCAGCTTGGCGGGACTAACGCAAGAGACCCAGTACTTC. Its protein is CASSLAGLTQETQYF. Full variable domain (rest looked up from reference TRBV5-4 and TRBJ2-5): ETGVTQSPTHLIKTRGQQVTLRCSSQSGHNTVSWYQQALGQGPQFIFQYYREEENGRGNFPPRFSGLQFPNYSSELNVNALELDDSALYLCASSLAGLTQETQYFGPGTRLLVL.

The J gene is TRBJ1-6, the V gene TRBV9; weak D call: TRBD1 (6 bases). From germline, CDR1 is SGDLS and CDR2 YYNGEE. The CDR3 totals 15 residues. V shed 4 bases and J shed 9 bases, with 17 bases lying between them. The CDR3 loop is CASSPYLQGTSPLHF. The CDR3, as DNA: TGTGCCAGCAGCCCCTACTTACAGGGCACTTCACCCCTCCACTTT.

This clone was counted between two and nine times. The chain uses TRBV27 and TRBJ2-2; 8 bases map to TRBD2. CDR3 length: 14 amino acids. CDR1 and CDR2 (germline): MNHEY, SMNVEV (reference sequence). Germline trimming cut 4 bases from V and 7 bases from J; bases unmatched to any gene: 5. CDR3 sequence reads: CASSSGGLGGELFF. In nucleotides, the CDR3 is TGTGCCAGCAGTTCGGGGGGGTTGGGCGGGGAGCTGTTTTTT.

This clone was detected only a few times. The V gene is TRBV28, the J gene TRBJ2-7; D gene ambiguous. The CDR3 has 13 residues. The germline CDR1 and CDR2 sequences are MDHEN and SYDVKM. Trimming pared 3 bases from V and 3 bases from J, leaving 9 bases between. The CDR3 nucleotides are TGTGCCAGCAGTTTTTACCCAGGCTACGAGCAGTACTTC. This gives the protein CASSFYPGYEQYF. The full variable domain, completed using reference TRBV28 and TRBJ2-7, is DVKVTQSSRYLVKRTGEKVFLECVQDMDHENMFWYRQDPGLGLRLIYFSYDVKMKEKGDIPEGYSVSREKKERFSLILESASTNQTSMYLCASSFYPGYEQYFGPGTRLTVT.

This clone was counted only a few times. The rearrangement joins TRBV28 to TRBJ1-2; D is ambiguous. Trimming left V 5 bases short and J 6 bases short, with 16 bases between. The germline CDR1 and CDR2 sequences are MDHEN and SYDVKM. The CDR3 runs to 14 residues. The CDR3 loop reads CASSQNLGVHGYTF. The CDR3 nucleotides are TGTGCCAGCAGTCAAAATTTGGGAGTTCATGGCTACACCTTC.

V gene TRBV28 combines with J gene TRBJ2-1; a weak D match, TRBD1 (7 bases). This CDR3 is 13 amino acids long. Between the trimmed V and J ends, which lost 8 bases and 4 bases, there was a span of 12 bases. Per germline, CDR1 MDHEN and CDR2 SYDVKM. The CDR3 is CASASGGYNEQFF. CDR3 sequence (DNA): TGTGCCAGCGCCTCAGGGGGGTACAATGAGCAGTTCTTC.

This clone was seen more than once but under ten times. The chain has TRBV29-1 and TRBJ2-6; unclear D gene. The CDR3 has 12 residues. From germline, CDR1 is SQVTM and CDR2 ANQGSEA. V was clipped by 7 bases and J by 3 bases, with 7 bases between them. The CDR3: CSASFGANVLTF. The CDR3 DNA reads TGCAGCGCGTCTTTTGGGGCCAACGTCCTGACTTTC.

Here the CDR3 DNA reads TGTGCCAGCAGCTTAGAGGGGAGGGATCCAGCCACGGATACGCAGTATTTT. Protein product: CASSLEGRDPATDTQYF. The chain employs TRBV7-9 and TRBJ2-3, with TRBD2 matching over 7 bases. Germline V CDR1 and CDR2: SEHNR, FQNEAQ (reference sequence). J was trimmed by 6 bases and V by 1 base; bases with no gene match: 13. The CDR3 runs to 17 residues.

The chain carries TRBV5-1 and TRBJ2-5; 7 nucleotides match TRBD1. Germline V lookup: CDR1 SGHRS, CDR2 YFSETQ. CDR3 size: 14 residues. V lost 0 bases and J lost 4; bases outside the gene matches: 3. CDR3 sequence: CASSLGRGRETQYF. The DNA of the CDR3 is TGCGCCAGCAGCTTGGGAAGGGGGCGAGAGACCCAGTACTTC.

The genes are TRBV29-1 and TRBJ1-2; D might be TRBD1 (6 bases). V dropped 6 bases and J dropped 2 bases, with 7 bases sitting between them. CDR1 and CDR2 from the germline V gene are SQVTM and ANQGSEA. This CDR3 comprises 11 residues. The CDR3 here is CSVDRNYGYTF. CDR3 DNA: TGCAGCGTGGACAGAAACTATGGCTACACCTTC. The complete variable domain, with remaining parts taken from reference TRBV29-1 and TRBJ1-2, reads SAVISQKPSRDICQRGTSLTIQCQVDSQVTMMFWYRQQPGQSLTLIATANQGSEATYESGFVIDKFPISRPNLTFSTLTVSNMSPEDSSIYLCSVDRNYGYTFGSGTRLTVV.

The gene calls are TRBV7-9 and TRBJ2-7; D call uncertain. This CDR3 contains 15 residues. Germline V gene sequence: CDR1 SEHNR, CDR2 FQNEAQ (reference sequence). The V gene lost 5 bases and the J gene lost 3 bases, with 17 bases spanning the gap. CDR3 sequence: CASSPRKTGFYEQYF. CDR3 DNA sequence: TGTGCCAGCAGCCCTCGAAAGACTGGCTTCTACGAGCAGTACTTC.

This chain links TRBV6-4 with TRBJ1-1; possible D gene TRBD1, 6 bases. The CDR3 contains 14 residues. Trimming removed 6 bases from V and 1 base from J, with 12 bases in between. CDR1 MRHNA and CDR2 SNTAGT come from the germline V gene. The CDR3 DNA sequence: TGTGCCAGCAGATCGACAGGAGCGAACACTGAAGCTTTCTTT. Residues: CASRSTGANTEAFF.

This chain uses TRBV29-1 with TRBJ2-2, with 7 positions matching TRBD1. Trimming removed 3 bases from V and 4 bases from J; junction bases left unmatched: 2. The CDR3 covers 13 residues. Germline assignment: CDR1 SQVTM and CDR2 ANQGSEA. The CDR3 reads CSVETGTTGELFF. Written as DNA, the CDR3 is TGCAGCGTTGAGACAGGGACCACCGGGGAGCTGTTTTTT.

This clone was seen a few times. Sequence at one end of the junction differs from germline and may be a read error. The rearrangement joins TRBV10-3 to TRBJ1-3; D is possibly TRBD1 (6 bases). The CDR3 is 15 amino acids. Germline assignment: CDR1 ENHRY and CDR2 SYGVKD. Here the CDR3 reads CASSSETGSGNTIYF. Written as DNA, the CDR3 is TGTGCCAGCAGTTCGGAGACAGGCTCTGGAAACACCATATATTTT.

This clone was picked up a small number of times. The chain uses TRBV7-9 and TRBJ2-7, with TRBD1 identical over 8 bases. Trimming removed 5 bases from V and 0 bases from J; junction bases left unmatched: 6. From germline, CDR1 is SEHNR and CDR2 FQNEAQ (reference sequence). The length of the CDR3 is 15 residues. Here the CDR3 DNA reads TGTGCCAGCAGCCGGACAGGGTCGAGCTCCTACGAGCAGTACTTC. Encoded protein: CASSRTGSSSYEQYF.

The sample holds a few counts of this clone. V is TRBV28 and J is TRBJ2-5; D is ambiguous. V gave up 8 bases and J gave up 2 bases, with 6 bases separating them. The germline CDR1 and CDR2 sequences are MDHEN and SYDVKM. This CDR3 comprises 11 residues. The CDR3, as DNA: TGTGCCAGCTTACAGCAAGAGACCCAGTACTTC. Its translation is CASLQQETQYF. The complete variable domain, with remaining parts taken from reference TRBV28 and TRBJ2-5, reads DVKVTQSSRYLVKRTGEKVFLECVQDMDHENMFWYRQDPGLGLRLIYFSYDVKMKEKGDIPEGYSVSREKKERFSLILESASTNQTSMYLCASLQQETQYFGPGTRLLVL.

This clone was counted ten times or more. CDR3 amino acids: CASSDMRANYGYTF. In nucleotides, the CDR3 is TGTGCCAGCAGCGATATGAGGGCTAACTATGGCTACACCTTC. The rearrangement links TRBV9 to TRBJ1-2; no reliable D call. Germline V lookup: CDR1 SGDLS, CDR2 YYNGEE. The CDR3 loop spans 14 amino acids. The V end lost 3 bases, the J end lost 0 bases, and 9 bases lay between the germline ends.

This clone has only a few counts. The genes are TRBV19 and TRBJ2-7; possibly TRBD1 for D (6 bases). The V end was cut by 0 bases, the J end by 4 bases, with 10 bases between. The germline gives CDR1 LNHDA, CDR2 SQIVND (reference sequence). The CDR3 runs to 14 residues. The CDR3 DNA follows: TGTGCCAGTAGTATAGATCGGGACATTTACGAGCAGTACTTC. It specifies CASSIDRDIYEQYF. Full variable domain (remainder filled in from reference TRBV19 and TRBJ2-7): DGGITQSPKYLFRKEGQNVTLSCEQNLNHDAMYWYRQDPGQGLRLIYYSQIVNDFQKGDIAEGYSVSREKKESFPLTVTSAQKNPTAFYLCASSIDRDIYEQYFGPGTRLTVT.

There are a few counts of this clone. The rearrangement uses TRBV5-5 and TRBJ1-5; 7 bases map to TRBD1. CDR1 is SGHKS, CDR2 YYEKEE, per germline (reference sequence). V gave up 5 bases and J gave up 7 bases; unmatched junction bases: 9. CDR3 size: 14 residues. CDR3 residues: CASRGTGDGQPQHF. CDR3 in DNA: TGTGCCAGCAGGGGAACAGGGGACGGACAGCCCCAGCATTTT.

As regards this clone: The same CDR3 can be traced to other DNA sequences in this sample. The rearrangement joins TRBV28 to TRBJ1-2; D not resolved. Germline values: CDR1 MDHEN, CDR2 SYDVKM. V was clipped by 2 bases and J by 5 bases, with 6 bases between them. CDR3 length equals 12 residues. The CDR3 nucleotides are TGTGCCAGCAGTTTAGGGCAGTATGGCTACACCTTC. Translating it yields CASSLGQYGYTF.

This chain links TRBV5-1 with TRBJ2-5, with a weak D call TRBD2 (6 bases). Germline assignment: CDR1 SGHRS and CDR2 YFSETQ. With 1 base removed from V and 4 bases from J, the gap between germline ends came to 11 bases. This CDR3 spans 14 amino acids. Here the CDR3 DNA reads TGCGCCAGCAGCTTGTCGGGGGATGGAGAGACCCAGTACTTC. Translating it yields CASSLSGDGETQYF.

This clone was picked up a small number of times. The chain joins TRBV5-1 to TRBJ2-1; 9 bases are a match to TRBD2. This CDR3 contains 16 residues. Germline values: CDR1 SGHRS, CDR2 YFSETQ. V lost 0 bases and J lost 8; bases outside the gene matches: 9. CDR3 coding DNA: TGCGCCAGCAGCTTGGCGACTAGCGGCCCTTTAGATGAGCAGTTCTTC. Translation: CASSLATSGPLDEQFF.

This clone has only a few counts. The gene calls are TRBV29-1 and TRBJ1-2, with a weak D call TRBD1 (6 bases). V was clipped by 6 bases and J by 3 bases, with 11 bases between them. Germline loops: CDR1 SQVTM, CDR2 ANQGSEA. This CDR3 contains 12 residues. CDR3 region: CSVSQGYYGYTF. CDR3 sequence (DNA): TGCAGCGTCTCACAGGGTTACTATGGCTACACCTTC.

This chain uses TRBV5-4 with TRBJ1-2; 9 bases agree with TRBD1. CDR1 SGHNT and CDR2 YYREEE come from the germline V gene (reference sequence). V trimming: 4 bases; J trimming: 4 bases; junction bases outside the gene matches: 11. CDR3 size: 16 residues. CDR3 nucleotides: TGTGCCAGCAGCCAAGATCGGACAGGGGCGCGCTATGGCTACACCTTC. This sequence encodes CASSQDRTGARYGYTF.

This clone appeared a few times. The gene calls are TRBV2 and TRBJ1-2; tentatively, D is TRBD1 (5 bases). From germline, CDR1 is SNHLY and CDR2 FYNNEI. V was clipped by 6 bases and J by 2 bases, with 13 bases between them. CDR3 size: 14 residues. CDR3 DNA sequence: TGTGCCAGCAGGGAGGGGACTGAAAACTATGGCTACACCTTC. As protein: CASREGTENYGYTF.

The rearrangement joins TRBV28 to TRBJ1-2, with 7 bases that match TRBD1. The CDR3 runs to 13 residues. The V gene's germline CDR1 is MDHEN and CDR2 SYDVKM. V shed 7 bases, J shed 7 bases, and the junction held 9 bases outside the gene matches. The CDR3 DNA reads as TGTGCCAGCACCACTCGAGGGGGCTTTGGCTACACCTTC. Residues: CASTTRGGFGYTF.

A remark on this clone: At one end, the junction sequence differs from germline, possibly due to a read error. This chain joins TRBV6-5 and TRBJ2-7; 7 bases agree with TRBD1. Germline V gene data show CDR1 as MNHEY and CDR2 as SVGAGI. CDR3 length equals 13 residues. CDR3 residues: CAISAPGTAEQYF. The CDR3 coding sequence is TGTGCCATCAGTGCCCCCGGGACAGCGGAGCAGTACTTC.

This chain uses TRBV5-1 with TRBJ1-2; D gene unclear. V was trimmed by 4 bases and J by 2 bases, leaving 9 bases between them. The CDR3 has 13 amino acids. The V gene's germline CDR1 is SGHRS and CDR2 YFSETQ. CDR3 nucleotides: TGCGCCAGCAGCCAGGATGGGAACTATGGCTACACCTTC. Amino acid sequence: CASSQDGNYGYTF.